This T cell receptor (beta chain) was retrieved from a study of identical twins. Notes on the study in general: It was cross-sectional statistical analysis, not following the same donors, that the conclusions relied on.

With respect to this clonotype: The antigen is unknown.

Template switching added a universal primer site; cDNA carried unique molecular identifiers. TCRdb re-analysed the 5' RACE reads in MiXCR, keeping a single row per CDR3 protein. This table holds approximately 550,000 distinct CDR3 sequences, around 24% found once. These same data were also listed under a study on yellow fever vaccine responses in identical twins. This second report adds: Vaccine T cell responses of twins reportedly seemed partly convergent and partly personalized.

Sequencing was performed on CD4+ T cells sorted from blood. The sequence derives from a woman aged 18-29 years in good health.

The CDR3: CASSPRREEKLFF. The CDR3 DNA reads as TGTGCCAGCTCACCCCGACGGGAAGAAAAACTGTTTTTT. This rearrangement joins TRBV18 to TRBJ1-4; D remains ambiguous. The CDR3 totals 13 residues. The V end was cut by 3 bases, the J end by 8 bases, with 10 bases between. Germline V CDR1 and CDR2: KGHSH, LQKENI.